The 8 T cell receptor beta chains below were found in one sample sequenced in a study of cytomegalovirus exposure and HLA in healthy donors. PCR primers comprised 60 Vbeta and 13 Jbeta primers. Clones were read by immunoSEQ multiplex PCR, and TCRdb kept only the in-frame ones, dropping some. The data contain 150,000 or so clones, almost 80% of them seen just once; the ten biggest clones take up under 1.5%. The sample taken for sequencing was PBMCs. These receptor sequences come from a female donor in good health and CMV-seronegative.

The table lists this clone with a count of one. The CDR3 region is CASSARDRVLDEQFF. CDR3 sequence (DNA): TGTGCCAGCAGTGCCCGGGACAGGGTTTTAGATGAGCAGTTCTTC. J is TRBJ2-1 and V is TRBV28; the match to TRBD1 covers 9 bases. This CDR3 is built from 15 residues. Per germline, CDR1 MDHEN and CDR2 SYDVKM. The V segment lost 5 bases and the J segment 8 bases; nucleotides outside the gene matches: 10. The complete variable domain, with remaining parts taken from reference TRBV28 and TRBJ2-1, reads DVKVTQSSRYLVKRTGEKVFLECVQDMDHENMFWYRQDPGLGLRLIYFSYDVKMKEKGDIPEGYSVSREKKERFSLILESASTNQTSMYLCASSARDRVLDEQFFGPGTRLTVL.

This clone was seen only a few times. The rearrangement uses TRBV18 and TRBJ2-1; 9 positions agree with TRBD1. The ends lost 3 bases at V and 1 base at J; junction bases unmatched: 10. From germline, CDR1 is KGHSH and CDR2 LQKENI. CDR3 length: 18 residues. CDR3 sequence: CASSPNSGTGWSYNEQFF. In DNA, the CDR3 is TGTGCCAGCTCACCTAACTCGGGGACAGGGTGGTCCTACAATGAGCAGTTCTTC.

The chain uses TRBV6-6 and TRBJ2-5; 7 positions match TRBD1. This CDR3 region has 16 residues. The V and J ends lost 10 bases and 5 bases, in that order; junction bases with no gene match: 19. Germline V gene sequence: CDR1 MNHNY, CDR2 SVGAGI (reference sequence). This CDR3 is CATWGMAGGVWETQYF. The CDR3 nucleotides read TGTGCCACCTGGGGGATGGCAGGGGGTGTTTGGGAGACCCAGTACTTC.

The chain is built from TRBV5-6 and TRBJ2-5, with 11 bases that match TRBD2. Trimming at V came to 4 bases and at J to 4 bases, leaving 6 bases not matched to a gene. CDR3 size: 15 residues. The germline CDR1 and CDR2 sequences are SGHDT and YYEEEE. CDR3 residues: CASSEIGTSGETQYF. The DNA of the CDR3 is TGTGCCAGCAGCGAAATCGGGACTAGCGGAGAGACCCAGTACTTC.

This chain joins TRBV7-2 and TRBJ1-2; tentatively, D is TRBD1 (6 bases). Per germline, CDR1 SGHTA and CDR2 FQGNSA. The CDR3 has 14 residues. The V end lost 5 bases, the J end lost 8 bases, and 18 bases lay between the germline ends. The CDR3 nucleotides are TGTGCCAGCAGCCCCCGGGGGGGGGCGGCAGGCTACACCTTC. Protein: CASSPRGGAAGYTF. Complete variable domain (other parts from reference TRBV7-2 and TRBJ1-2): GAGVSQSPSNKVTEKGKDVELRCDPISGHTALYWYRQSLGQGLEFLIYFQGNSAPDKSGLPSDRFSAERTGGSVSTLTIQRTQQEDSAVYLCASSPRGGAAGYTFGSGTRLTVV.

The V and J genes are TRBV5-1 and TRBJ2-1, with a weak D call TRBD1 (7 bases). This CDR3 region has 15 residues. Trimming left V 1 base short and J 7 bases short, with 15 bases between. Germline CDR1 SGHRS, CDR2 YFSETQ. Here the CDR3 reads CASSLSGQEGNEQFF. The CDR3 DNA follows: TGCGCCAGCAGCTTGTCTGGACAGGAGGGAAATGAGCAGTTCTTC.

The chain links TRBV2 to TRBJ2-4; the D gene is possibly TRBD1 (5 bases). CDR3 length equals 15 residues. V lost 4 bases and J lost 6, with 16 bases in between. Germline V gene sequence: CDR1 SNHLY, CDR2 FYNNEI. Written as DNA, the CDR3 is TGTGCCAGCAGTGGGGGCATAGGAATAAGAAACATTCAGTACTTC. It specifies CASSGGIGIRNIQYF. Based on the CDR3 plus reference TRBV2 and TRBJ2-4, the full variable domain is EPEVTQTPSHQVTQMGQEVILRCVPISNHLYFYWYRQILGQKVEFLVSFYNNEISEKSEIFDDQFSVERPDGSNFTLKIRSTKLEDSAMYFCASSGGIGIRNIQYFGAGTRLSVL.

The rearrangement joins TRBV11-2 to TRBJ2-3, with TRBD2 as a possible D gene (5 bases). Germline-derived CDR1 and CDR2 are SGHAT and FQNNGV. The CDR3 totals 13 residues. V gave up 8 bases and J gave up 3 bases, with 12 bases separating them. Here the CDR3 DNA reads TGTGCCAGCGGGGAGCGGAGGACAGATACGCAGTATTTT. Protein product: CASGERRTDTQYF.